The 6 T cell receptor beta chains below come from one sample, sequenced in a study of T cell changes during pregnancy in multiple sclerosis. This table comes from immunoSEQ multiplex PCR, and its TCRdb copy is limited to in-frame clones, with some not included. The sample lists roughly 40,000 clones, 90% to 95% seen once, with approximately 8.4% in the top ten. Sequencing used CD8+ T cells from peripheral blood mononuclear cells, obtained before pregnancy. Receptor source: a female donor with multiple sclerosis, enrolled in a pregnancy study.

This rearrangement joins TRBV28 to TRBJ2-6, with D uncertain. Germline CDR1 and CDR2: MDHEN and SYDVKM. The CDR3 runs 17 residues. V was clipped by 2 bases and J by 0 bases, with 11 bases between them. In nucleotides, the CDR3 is TGTGCCAGCAGTTTAGACTTAGGATACTCTGGGGCCAACGTCCTGACTTTC. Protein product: CASSLDLGYSGANVLTF.

Here the CDR3 reads CASSFPLLNEQFF. The CDR3 DNA reads TGTGCCAGCAGCTTCCCCCTTCTTAATGAGCAGTTCTTC. This chain connects TRBV7-2 to TRBJ2-1, with D hard to call. V shed 3 bases and J shed 7 bases, with 10 bases lying between them. Germline values: CDR1 SGHTA, CDR2 FQGNSA. The CDR3 is 13 amino acids.

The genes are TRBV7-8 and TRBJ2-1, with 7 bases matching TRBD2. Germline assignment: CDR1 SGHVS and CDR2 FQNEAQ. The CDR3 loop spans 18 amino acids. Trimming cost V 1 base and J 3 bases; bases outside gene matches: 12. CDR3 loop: CASSLDRVSSGIYNEQFF. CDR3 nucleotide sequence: TGTGCCAGCAGCTTAGATCGGGTCTCGAGCGGGATCTACAATGAGCAGTTCTTC.

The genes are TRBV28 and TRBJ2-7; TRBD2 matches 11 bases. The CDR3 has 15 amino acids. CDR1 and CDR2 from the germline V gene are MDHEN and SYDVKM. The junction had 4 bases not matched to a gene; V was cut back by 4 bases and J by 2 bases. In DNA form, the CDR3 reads TGTGCCAGCAGTTGGGTAGCGGGAGGGGCCTACGAGCAGTACTTC. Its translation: CASSWVAGGAYEQYF.

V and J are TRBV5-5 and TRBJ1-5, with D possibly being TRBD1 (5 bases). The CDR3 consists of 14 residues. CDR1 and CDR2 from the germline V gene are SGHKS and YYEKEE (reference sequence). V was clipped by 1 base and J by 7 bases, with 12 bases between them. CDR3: CASSLWSGLQPQHF. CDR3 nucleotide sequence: TGTGCCAGCAGCTTGTGGTCAGGGCTCCAGCCCCAGCATTTT.

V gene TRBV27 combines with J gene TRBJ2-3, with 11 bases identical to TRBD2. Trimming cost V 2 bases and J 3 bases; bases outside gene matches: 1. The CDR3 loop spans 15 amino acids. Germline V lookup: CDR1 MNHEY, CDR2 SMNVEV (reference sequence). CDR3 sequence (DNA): TGTGCCAGCAGTTTAACTAGCGGGAGAACAGATACGCAGTATTTT. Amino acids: CASSLTSGRTDTQYF.